The entry below gives a single TCR beta chain sequence along with its context. This sample was taken from a study of cytomegalovirus exposure and HLA in healthy donors. Germline CDR1 reads LGHNT; CDR2 reads FRNRAP. The V segment lost 2 bases and the J segment 5 bases; nucleotides outside the gene matches: 10. The CDR3 consists of 17 residues. Both 60 Vbeta primers and 13 Jbeta primers went into the PCR. Profiling relied on immunoSEQ multiplex PCR, and the TCRdb table lists in-frame clones only, not all of them. The data contain 150,000 to 200,000 clones, about 75% of them singletons. This sequence joins TRBV12-5 and TRBJ2-5; 11 nucleotides line up with TRBD2. Sequenced material: PBMCs. This sequence originates from a man aged 35 to 55 in good health and CMV-seropositive. Here the CDR3 reads CASGLHIAGGSVETQYF. For the CDR3, the DNA is TGTGCTAGTGGTTTGCATATAGCGGGAGGGTCCGTGGAGACCCAGTACTTC.